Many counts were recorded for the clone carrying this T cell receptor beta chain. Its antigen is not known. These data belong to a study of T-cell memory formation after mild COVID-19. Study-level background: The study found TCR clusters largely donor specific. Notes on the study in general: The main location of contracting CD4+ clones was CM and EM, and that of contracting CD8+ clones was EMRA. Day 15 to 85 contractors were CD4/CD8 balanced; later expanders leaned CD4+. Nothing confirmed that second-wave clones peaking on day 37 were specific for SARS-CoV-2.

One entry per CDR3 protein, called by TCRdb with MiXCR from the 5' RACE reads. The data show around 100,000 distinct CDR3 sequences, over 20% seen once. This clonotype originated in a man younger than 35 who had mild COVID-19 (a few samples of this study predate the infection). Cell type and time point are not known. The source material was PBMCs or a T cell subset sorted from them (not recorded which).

CDR3 in amino acids: CASIYRVTNTEAFF. Written as DNA, the CDR3 is TGTGCCAGCATCTACAGGGTAACGAACACTGAAGCTTTCTTT. The V gene is TRBV6-1, the J gene TRBJ1-1, with D possibly matching TRBD1 (6 bases). Germline V gene lookup returns CDR1 MNHNS and CDR2 SASEGT. CDR3 length: 14 residues. V was cut by 7 bases and J by 1 base, with 13 bases left in between.